A single sample gave rise to the 20 T cell receptor beta chains below, sequenced in a study of T cell responses to AZD1222 COVID-19 vaccine. Produced via immunoSEQ multiplex PCR; TCRdb's table is partial and in-frame only. The sample carries about 210,000 clones, almost 95% recorded once. Sequences were derived from peripheral blood, sampled on day 0 of AZD1222 vaccination. The receptors shown here come from an adult in good health.

V is TRBV5-5 and J is TRBJ1-6; 7 bases match TRBD1. V lost 9 bases and J lost 9; bases outside the gene matches: 12. Germline lookup yields CDR1 SGHKS and CDR2 YYEKEE (reference sequence). The CDR3 spans 14 residues. CDR3 in amino acids: CATQAQSGGSPLHF. For the CDR3, the DNA is TGTGCCACCCAGGCTCAATCAGGGGGTTCACCCCTCCACTTT.

This chain uses TRBV9 with TRBJ1-6; D is undetermined. V gave up 0 bases and J gave up 0 bases, with 13 bases separating them. Germline V gene lookup returns CDR1 SGDLS and CDR2 YYNGEE. The CDR3 is made up of 18 amino acids. The CDR3 region has the DNA TGTGCCAGCAGCGTAGGAGGGTCGGGAAGCTCCTATAATTCACCCCTCCACTTT. It codes for CASSVGGSGSSYNSPLHF.

The CDR3 DNA sequence: TGTGCCAGCAGCTTGATGCACAGACTGCTTGTCTATGGCTACACCTTC. This codes for CASSLMHRLLVYGYTF. The chain carries TRBV5-6 and TRBJ1-2; no clear D. The CDR3 is made up of 16 amino acids. V was trimmed by 1 base and J by 4 bases, leaving 17 bases between them. In germline, CDR1 is SGHDT, CDR2 YYEEEE.

The chain recombines TRBV19 with TRBJ1-2, with D unresolved. This CDR3 region has 17 residues. V was cut by 7 bases and J by 2 bases, with 23 bases left in between. CDR1 and CDR2 (germline): LNHDA, SQIVND (reference sequence). As DNA, the CDR3 is TGTGCCAGTAAATGGTCAGGAACTCGGGCCCAGAACTATGGCTACACCTTC. Protein sequence: CASKWSGTRAQNYGYTF.

This clone was seen just once. The chain uses TRBV5-4 and TRBJ2-3; 11 nucleotides line up with TRBD2. The CDR3 covers 15 residues. The ends lost 3 bases at V and 5 bases at J; junction bases unmatched: 5. In germline, CDR1 is SGHNT, CDR2 YYREEE (reference sequence). The DNA of the CDR3 is TGTGCCAGCAGCTACCGACTAGCGGGGAGAGATACGCAGTATTTT. Translated: CASSYRLAGRDTQYF.

The chain combines TRBV24-1 with TRBJ1-1; a possible D gene is TRBD1 (6 bases). V was pared by 2 bases and J by 1 base, with 10 bases between. The CDR3 spans 15 residues. Germline CDR1 and CDR2: KGHDR and SFDVKD. CDR3 coding DNA: TGTGCCACCAGTGATTCAGGGGCCCAGAACACTGAAGCTTTCTTT. Residues: CATSDSGAQNTEAFF.

This rearrangement joins TRBV18 to TRBJ2-1; TRBD2 is a possible D gene (6 bases). Germline loops: CDR1 KGHSH, CDR2 LQKENI. The CDR3 has 14 amino acids. Trimming removed 1 base at V and 7 bases at J, with 11 bases between. The DNA for the CDR3 is TGTGCCAGCTCACCACGGCTAGCGAGGAATGAGCAGTTCTTC. Its translation: CASSPRLARNEQFF.

The chain links TRBV4-3 to TRBJ2-2, with D possibly being TRBD1 or TRBD2 (5 bases each). The V end was cut by 0 bases, the J end by 3 bases, with 14 bases between. The germline CDR1 and CDR2 sequences are LGHNA and YSLEER. The CDR3 is 17 residues long. CDR3 in amino acids: CASSQEGGREYTGELFF. CDR3 coding DNA: TGCGCCAGCAGCCAAGAGGGCGGCAGGGAGTACACCGGGGAGCTGTTTTTT.

V and J are TRBV7-3 and TRBJ2-6; the match to TRBD1 covers 7 bases. The V gene end was trimmed by 4 bases and the J gene end by 0 bases; junction bases not matched to a gene: 6. CDR1 and CDR2 (germline): SGHTA, FQGTGA. CDR3 length: 17 residues. The CDR3 nucleotides are TGTGCCAGCAGCTCGGGACAGACCCTCTCTGGGGCCAACGTCCTGACTTTC. It codes for CASSSGQTLSGANVLTF.

The V gene is TRBV18, the J gene TRBJ1-1; D ambiguous. The CDR3 extends over 14 amino acids. V was cut by 7 bases and J by 1 base, with 13 bases left in between. The V gene's germline CDR1 is KGHSH and CDR2 LQKENI. CDR3 amino acids: CASFTYWENTEAFF. Here the CDR3 DNA reads TGTGCCAGCTTCACCTATTGGGAGAACACTGAAGCTTTCTTT.

The chain has TRBV28 and TRBJ1-2; the match to TRBD1 covers 9 bases. This CDR3 has 15 residues. The V gene's germline CDR1 is MDHEN and CDR2 SYDVKM. Trimming removed 6 bases from V and 4 bases from J; junction bases left unmatched: 9. CDR3 sequence: CASRAGTGYTYGYTF. CDR3 coding DNA: TGTGCCAGCAGAGCCGGGACAGGGTATACCTATGGCTACACCTTC.

Regarding this clone: One end of the junction does not line up with germline, which may come from a read error. This same CDR3 is encoded by further DNA sequences in the sample. CDR3 sequence (DNA): TGTGCCAGTAGCTTAGTAAGGGGGACAGGGGTCGATACGCAGTATTTT. This gives the protein CASSLVRGTGVDTQYF. This chain joins TRBV7-2 and TRBJ2-3, with 10 bases identical to TRBD1. The CDR3 contains 16 residues. Germline CDR1 is SGHTA and CDR2 is FQGNSA. The variable domain in full, completed from reference TRBV7-2 and TRBJ2-3, reads GAGVSQSPSNKVTEKGKDVELRCDPISGHTALYWYRQSLGQGLEFLIYFQGNSAPDKSGLPSDRFSAERTGGSVSTLTIQRTQQEDSAVYLCASSLVRGTGVDTQYFGPGTRLTVL.

The genes are TRBV5-1 and TRBJ1-1; no definite D call. This CDR3 region has 15 residues. Germline CDR1 is SGHRS and CDR2 is YFSETQ. The V end was cut by 4 bases, the J end by 0 bases, with 13 bases between. CDR3 bases: TGCGCCAGCAGCGCCTCGCCCTTGATGAACACTGAAGCTTTCTTT. Translated, it gives CASSASPLMNTEAFF.

The chain combines TRBV15 with TRBJ2-6; 8 nucleotides match TRBD2. Germline V gives CDR1 LNHNV, CDR2 YYDKDF (reference sequence). CDR3 length equals 16 residues. V shed 3 bases, J shed 4 bases, and the junction held 5 bases outside the gene matches. Here the CDR3 reads CATSSQRGTGANVLTF. CDR3 DNA sequence: TGTGCCACCAGCAGCCAGCGGGGGACCGGGGCCAACGTCCTGACTTTC.

The chain joins TRBV18 to TRBJ2-6; no definite D call. Germline loops: CDR1 KGHSH, CDR2 LQKENI. V was trimmed by 3 bases and J by 0 bases, leaving 15 bases between them. This CDR3 is 18 amino acids long. The CDR3 loop is CASSPRLKESSGANVLTF. The CDR3 DNA follows: TGTGCCAGCTCACCCCGACTTAAAGAAAGCTCTGGGGCCAACGTCCTGACTTTC.

This clone was recorded once. CDR3 in amino acids: CASSLVSGRAQSGNTIYF. The CDR3 DNA sequence: TGCGCCAGCAGCTTGGTCTCGGGACGGGCTCAGTCTGGAAACACCATATATTTT. The chain is built from TRBV5-1 and TRBJ1-3, with D possibly being TRBD1 (5 bases). The CDR3 consists of 18 residues. Germline values: CDR1 SGHRS, CDR2 YFSETQ. V lost 0 bases and J lost 1, with 17 bases in between.

The rearrangement joins TRBV6-6 to TRBJ2-5, with 7 positions matching TRBD1. Germline-derived CDR1 and CDR2 are MNHNY and SVGAGI (reference sequence). V gave up 2 bases and J gave up 4 bases; unmatched junction bases: 4. The CDR3 covers 14 residues. DNA of the CDR3: TGTGCCAGCAGTTACCCGACAGGGTCAGAGACCCAGTACTTC. Its protein product is CASSYPTGSETQYF.

The chain carries TRBV9 and TRBJ1-3; D unresolved. Per germline, CDR1 SGDLS and CDR2 YYNGEE. This CDR3 region has 14 residues. Trimming took 0 bases from V and 0 from J, leaving 4 bases between them. The CDR3 DNA follows: TGTGCCAGCAGCGTAGAGGGCTCTGGAAACACCATATATTTT. Protein sequence: CASSVEGSGNTIYF.

This sequence joins TRBV5-6 and TRBJ1-5, with a tentative D call TRBD1 (6 bases). The length of the CDR3 is 17 residues. Germline V gene sequence: CDR1 SGHDT, CDR2 YYEEEE. The germline V and J ends were trimmed by 1 base and 0 bases, with 14 bases remaining between them. CDR3 amino acids: CASSLMGGANSNQPQHF. CDR3 coding DNA: TGTGCCAGCAGCTTGATGGGGGGGGCTAATAGCAATCAGCCCCAGCATTTT.

The chain is built from TRBV18 and TRBJ1-5; no clear D gene. CDR1 and CDR2 (germline): KGHSH, LQKENI. Trimming shortened V by 2 bases and J by 7 bases, and 12 bases separated the two germline ends. CDR3 length: 14 residues. The DNA of the CDR3 is TGTGCCAGCTCACCATCCCGGATCGGCCAGCCCCAGCATTTT. It is translated as CASSPSRIGQPQHF.